The 23 T cell receptor beta chains below all came from one sample that was sequenced in a study of response to subunit inactivated influenza vaccine. TCRdb re-called the RT-PCR reads with MiXCR, one entry per CDR3 protein. This sample has around 480,000 distinct CDR3 sequences, with about 15% found just once. Sequencing used CD4+ T cells sorted from PBMCs, obtained about 23 months after vaccination. These receptors all stem from a man between 50 and 75 years old who received an inactivated influenza vaccine.

The J gene is TRBJ2-2, the V gene TRBV20-1, with 16 positions matching TRBD2. The CDR3 contains 17 residues. V gave up 7 bases and J gave up 7 bases; unmatched junction bases: 12. CDR1 is DFQATT, CDR2 SNEGSKA, per germline (reference sequence). Here the CDR3 DNA reads TGCAGTGTACCGGGACTAGCGGGGGGGCCCGGGGACGGGGAGCTGTTTTTT. Its protein is CSVPGLAGGPGDGELFF.

This rearrangement joins TRBV12-3 or TRBV12-4 to TRBJ2-3; 8 bases map to TRBD2. The V gene end was trimmed by 3 bases and the J gene end by 7 bases; junction bases not matched to a gene: 9. The CDR3 is made up of 15 amino acids. The CDR3 DNA follows: TGTGCCAGCAGTTTGGTAAGCGGGGGCCTTAATACGCAGTATTTT. It yields the protein CASSLVSGGLNTQYF.

As concerns this clonotype: This sequence may be a read error, since a much larger clone differs from it by one base. The V call is TRBV3-1, the J call TRBJ1-1; maybe TRBD1 (5 bases). Germline CDR1 reads LGHDT; CDR2 reads YNNKEL (reference sequence). The CDR3 length is 12 residues. Trimming took 1 base from V and 6 from J, leaving 6 bases between them. CDR3 bases: TGTGCCAGCAGCCAAGGGGGGGCTGAAGCTTTCTTT. It codes for CASSQGGAEAFF. The variable domain in full, completed from reference TRBV3-1 and TRBJ1-1, reads DTAVSQTPKYLVTQMGNDKSIKCEQNLGHDTMYWYKQDSKKFLKIMFSYNNKELIINETVPNRFSPKSPDKAHLNLHINSLELGDSAVYFCASSQGGAEAFFGQGTRLTVV.

The V gene is TRBV5-1, the J gene TRBJ1-5; 8 bases are a match to TRBD1. V dropped 0 bases and J dropped 6; count of bases not matched to a gene: 5. This CDR3 is built from 15 residues. Germline V gene data show CDR1 as SGHRS and CDR2 as YFSETQ. CDR3: CASSLGTGWSQPQHF. CDR3 DNA: TGCGCCAGCAGCTTGGGGACAGGGTGGTCTCAGCCCCAGCATTTT.

This clonotype was detected only a few times. The chain carries TRBV7-8 and TRBJ2-1; D is possibly TRBD1 (6 bases). The CDR3 totals 14 residues. Deletions cut 5 bases from V and 4 bases from J, with 12 bases between. Germline CDR1 is SGHVS and CDR2 is FQNEAQ. The CDR3 is CASSHDTGYNEQFF. The DNA for the CDR3 is TGTGCCAGCAGCCACGACACAGGGTACAATGAGCAGTTCTTC.

V and J are TRBV20-1 and TRBJ1-1; D unresolved. Germline CDR1 DFQATT, CDR2 SNEGSKA (reference sequence). V was cut by 6 bases and J by 3 bases, with 14 bases left in between. The CDR3 has 13 residues. CDR3 DNA: TGCAGTGCAATAAGGTTGGCCGACACTGAAGCTTTCTTT. The encoded protein is CSAIRLADTEAFF.

This clonotype was counted a few times. The chain couples TRBV10-3 to TRBJ2-2, with TRBD2 as a possible D gene (6 bases). This CDR3 is built from 13 residues. The germline gives CDR1 ENHRY, CDR2 SYGVKD. V was clipped by 11 bases and J by 10 bases, with 20 bases between them. CDR3 amino acids: CASISGARSELFF. CDR3 nucleotides: TGTGCCTCGATTAGCGGAGCTCGGTCGGAGCTGTTTTTT.

The table lists this clonotype with many counts. The chain carries TRBV20-1 and TRBJ2-7; D remains ambiguous. There are 16 residues in the CDR3. The V gene's germline CDR1 is DFQATT and CDR2 SNEGSKA (reference sequence). V was trimmed by 5 bases and J by 1 base, leaving 21 bases between them. For the CDR3, the DNA is TGCAGTGCTGAAAAATACTCAAAAGCCGTGTCCTACGAGCAGTACTTC. Its protein is CSAEKYSKAVSYEQYF.

This clonotype was counted a few times. The chain is built from TRBV29-1 and TRBJ2-1; 9 positions match TRBD2. Trimming cost V 4 bases and J 10 bases; bases outside gene matches: 14. The CDR3 loop spans 15 amino acids. CDR1 and CDR2 from the germline V gene are SQVTM and ANQGSEA. CDR3 region: CSVARRLAGSQEQFF. The CDR3 DNA reads TGCAGCGTTGCTAGACGCCTAGCGGGATCCCAAGAGCAGTTCTTC.

This clonotype occurred once. The chain combines TRBV7-2 with TRBJ2-7, with D perhaps TRBD1 (6 bases). The CDR3 extends over 15 amino acids. Looked up from germline, CDR1 is SGHTA and CDR2 is FQGNSA. V was shortened by 5 bases and J by 3 bases, with 17 bases between the two germline ends. This CDR3 reads CASSVRGGHNYEQYF. The DNA of the CDR3 is TGTGCCAGCAGCGTCAGGGGCGGCCACAACTACGAGCAGTACTTC.

This clonotype was detected a few times. V and J are TRBV20-1 and TRBJ2-3; either TRBD1 or TRBD2 may supply D (5 bases each). Germline loops: CDR1 DFQATT, CDR2 SNEGSKA (reference sequence). This CDR3 comprises 14 residues. V was clipped by 5 bases and J by 3 bases, with 15 bases between them. This CDR3 reads CSAGRDRMTDTQYF. The CDR3 nucleotides read TGCAGTGCTGGCCGGGACCGGATGACAGATACGCAGTATTTT.

The chain has TRBV7-9 and TRBJ2-1; 8 bases fit TRBD2. Losses at the gene ends were 4 bases for V and 9 bases for J; bases not matched to a gene: 17. The CDR3 runs to 17 residues. Germline loops: CDR1 SEHNR, CDR2 FQNEAQ (reference sequence). CDR3 nucleotides: TGTGCCAGCAGCTACGGGAGGGGAGGTGGGAGAAGAGGTGAGCAGTTCTTC. As protein: CASSYGRGGGRRGEQFF.

This clonotype was detected a few times. The genes are TRBV20-1 and TRBJ2-2; D possibly uses TRBD1 or TRBD2 (5 bases each). The CDR3 sequence is 13 residues long. CDR1 and CDR2 (germline): DFQATT, SNEGSKA (reference sequence). With 5 bases removed from V and 7 bases from J, the gap between germline ends came to 14 bases. The CDR3 region has the DNA TGCAGTGCTTGGGACGGAGCCCTCGGGGAGCTGTTTTTT. Translated: CSAWDGALGELFF.

The chain joins TRBV4-3 to TRBJ2-3; TRBD2 matches 9 bases. Trimming at V came to 0 bases and at J to 6 bases, leaving 10 bases not matched to a gene. Germline V gene sequence: CDR1 LGHNA, CDR2 YSLEER. The CDR3 is made up of 17 amino acids. CDR3 in amino acids: CASSQDFSGGFLDTQYF. CDR3 nucleotide sequence: TGCGCCAGCAGCCAAGATTTCAGCGGGGGGTTTCTGGATACGCAGTATTTT.

A few counts support this clonotype. CDR3 in amino acids: CASSLSGTSGSRELFF. The CDR3 DNA sequence: TGTGCCAGCAGCCTATCCGGGACTAGCGGGAGCAGGGAGCTGTTTTTT. The chain links TRBV7-9 to TRBJ2-2; 14 positions agree with TRBD2. The CDR3 has 16 amino acids. The V and J ends lost 5 bases and 9 bases, in that order; junction bases with no gene match: 8. CDR1 and CDR2 from the germline V gene are SEHNR and FQNEAQ (reference sequence).

The chain links TRBV4-2 to TRBJ2-1, with D possibly being TRBD2 (7 bases). Germline CDR1 and CDR2: LGHNA and YNFKEQ. Trimming took off 0 bases at V and 9 bases at J, with 15 bases between the two ends. The CDR3 spans 15 residues. The CDR3 here is CASSQEGGPRVEQFF. The CDR3 region has the DNA TGTGCCAGCAGCCAAGAGGGGGGGCCACGAGTTGAGCAGTTCTTC.

The CDR3 reads CASRRGMNTEAFF. CDR3 DNA sequence: TGTGCCAGTCGACGGGGGATGAACACTGAAGCTTTCTTT. This rearrangement joins TRBV7-9 to TRBJ1-1; D is perhaps TRBD1 (5 bases). Germline V lookup: CDR1 SEHNR, CDR2 FQNEAQ (reference sequence). This CDR3 has 13 residues. V lost 9 bases, J lost 0 bases, and 11 bases lay in between.

On this clonotype: One junction end disagrees with the germline gene, perhaps due to a read error. The V gene is TRBV20-1, the J gene TRBJ1-6, with D tentatively TRBD1 (5 bases). There are 15 residues in the CDR3. Per the germline V gene, CDR1 is DFQATT and CDR2 is SNEGSKA (reference sequence). Here the CDR3 DNA reads TGCAGTGCGACAAGACAGCCTGGGGATAATTCACCCTTCCACTTT. It is translated as CSATRQPGDNSPFHF.

This clonotype is classed as medium-sized. The chain employs TRBV29-1 and TRBJ2-3; no clear D. V shed 2 bases and J shed 4 bases, with 7 bases lying between them. The CDR3 covers 12 residues. The germline gives CDR1 SQVTM, CDR2 ANQGSEA. CDR3 protein: CSVELVADTQYF. CDR3 sequence (DNA): TGCAGCGTTGAACTAGTCGCAGATACGCAGTATTTT.

In this sample, this clonotype turned up a few times. The V call is TRBV4-3, the J call TRBJ2-7; D gene unclear. The CDR3 has 13 amino acids. V lost 0 bases and J 9 bases, leaving 12 bases between the germline ends. Germline CDR1 LGHNA, CDR2 YSLEER. The CDR3 nucleotides read TGCGCCAGCAGCCAAGAGGGCCCCTCCGGGCAGTACTTC. The encoded protein is CASSQEGPSGQYF.

Only a few counts were recorded for this clonotype. The rearrangement links TRBV6-1 to TRBJ2-1; no clear D gene. V lost 5 bases, J lost 0 bases, and 11 bases lay in between. Germline loops: CDR1 MNHNS, CDR2 SASEGT. The CDR3 runs to 15 residues. The CDR3 is CASSPLLGSYNEQFF. CDR3 sequence (DNA): TGTGCCAGCAGTCCTCTCCTTGGCTCCTACAATGAGCAGTTCTTC.

The gene calls are TRBV24-1 and TRBJ2-1; a possible D gene is TRBD2 (6 bases). Germline CDR1 and CDR2: KGHDR and SFDVKD. With 7 bases removed from V and 2 bases from J, the gap between germline ends came to 14 bases. CDR3 length: 15 amino acids. CDR3: CATRGGRRTYNEQFF. Written as DNA, the CDR3 is TGTGCCACCAGGGGAGGAAGAAGAACCTACAATGAGCAGTTCTTC.

Only a few counts were recorded for this clonotype. The chain recombines TRBV4-3 with TRBJ2-7; no clear D. The CDR3 loop spans 14 amino acids. V lost 6 bases, J lost 2 bases, and 14 bases lay in between. Looked up from germline, CDR1 is LGHNA and CDR2 is YSLEER. CDR3 DNA sequence: TGCGCCAGCAGTTCAAGGAAAGGCGCCTACGAGCAGTACTTC. As protein: CASSSRKGAYEQYF.